The clone carrying this T cell receptor (beta chain) is medium-sized within its sample. Its antigen is undetermined. The CDR3 end lies 3 residues beyond the end of the read and is filled in from the germline J gene. The data were obtained in a study of T cell clonality in common variable immunodeficiency. Produced via immunoSEQ multiplex PCR; TCRdb's table is partial and in-frame only. This table holds around 24,000 clones with no singletons; the top ten claim 3.5% to 4.5%. All CVID subjects were on immunoglobulin replacement for at least one year. The CDR3 extends over 15 amino acids. Deletions cut 0 bases from V and 6 bases from J, with 13 bases between. Per the germline V gene, CDR1 is SGHRS and CDR2 is YFSETQ. Findings of the study overall: Compared with controls, CVID subjects had fewer shared TCRbeta clones. Reportedly, TCR beta sequences from common variable immunodeficiency showed fewer deletions and N-nucleotide insertions.

What was sequenced was peripheral blood mononuclear cells. This rearrangement joins TRBV5-1 to TRBJ2-1, with D possibly TRBD1 on 6 matching bases. The receptor was derived from a human donor with common variable immunodeficiency. CDR3 sequence: CASSLDGRGGNEQFF. Partial CDR3 DNA: TGCGCCAGCAGCTTGGACGGCAGGGGTGGCAATGAG.